Below, 15 T cell receptor beta chains from the same sample are listed, as sequenced in a study of T-cell memory formation after mild COVID-19. TCRdb fed the 5' RACE reads into MiXCR, producing one record per CDR3 protein. Of fewer than 250,000 distinct CDR3 sequences listed, approximately 10% are singletons. What was sequenced was PBMCs or a T cell subset sorted from them (not recorded which). The receptors derive from a man younger than 35 who had mild COVID-19 (a few samples of this study predate the infection). Cell type and time point are not known.

A few counts support this clonotype. This chain uses TRBV7-9 with TRBJ1-1; 10 bases map to TRBD1. CDR1 and CDR2 from the germline V gene are SEHNR and FQNEAQ (reference sequence). The J segment lost 7 bases and the V segment lost 5 bases, leaving 10 bases of the junction unmatched. The CDR3 is made up of 15 amino acids. CDR3 DNA: TGTGCCAGCAGCCCCGGGCAGGGGACAGGGGTTGAAGCTTTCTTT. It encodes CASSPGQGTGVEAFF.

The chain carries TRBV29-1 and TRBJ2-3, with a tentative D call TRBD1 (6 bases). The CDR3 covers 13 residues. Germline lookup yields CDR1 SQVTM and CDR2 ANQGSEA. V lost 3 bases and J 0 bases, leaving 7 bases between the germline ends. In DNA form, the CDR3 reads TGCAGCGTTGATGGACAGAGCACAGATACGCAGTATTTT. It specifies CSVDGQSTDTQYF.

V gene TRBV2 combines with J gene TRBJ1-1, with D perhaps matching TRBD1 (6 bases). The CDR3 is made up of 13 amino acids. Per the germline V gene, CDR1 is SNHLY and CDR2 is FYNNEI. Trimming took 4 bases from V and 6 from J, leaving 12 bases between them. CDR3 DNA: TGTGCCAGCAGTGGGGGGCCCCGGGCTGAAGCTTTCTTT. This codes for CASSGGPRAEAFF.

The rearrangement joins TRBV9 to TRBJ2-7; 9 positions match TRBD2. Germline V gene data show CDR1 as SGDLS and CDR2 as YYNGEE. The V gene end was trimmed by 0 bases and the J gene end by 3 bases; junction bases not matched to a gene: 4. The CDR3 contains 15 residues. The CDR3 DNA is TGTGCCAGCAGCGTAGGTCTAGCGGGGCTCTACGAGCAGTACTTC. It codes for CASSVGLAGLYEQYF.

This clonotype was observed many times. The chain is built from TRBV12-3 or TRBV12-4 and TRBJ2-2, with TRBD1 matching over 7 bases. V shed 2 bases, J shed 3 bases, and the junction held 3 bases outside the gene matches. CDR3 size: 15 residues. The CDR3 bases are TGTGCCAGCAGTTTAAGCCAGGGGGACACCGGGGAGCTGTTTTTT. Protein product: CASSLSQGDTGELFF.

The CDR3 sequence: CASSLEIRGPSSGYTF. As DNA, the CDR3 is TGTGCCAGCAGTTTGGAAATCCGAGGGCCTTCTTCCGGCTACACCTTC. The V call is TRBV6-2 or TRBV6-3, the J call TRBJ1-2; no clear D. Trimming cost V 4 bases and J 8 bases, with 23 bases left between them. This CDR3 has 16 amino acids. Per germline, CDR1 MNHEY and CDR2 SVGEGT.

This clonotype was seen a few times. This sequence joins TRBV7-2 and TRBJ1-2; no firm D call. Germline-derived CDR1 and CDR2 are SGHTA and FQGNSA. The V end lost 0 bases, the J end lost 14 bases, and 16 bases lay between the germline ends. This CDR3 region has 13 residues. This CDR3 is CASSLAEASLTTF. The CDR3 DNA reads as TGTGCCAGCAGCTTAGCGGAAGCCAGCCTTACAACCTTC. The full variable domain, its missing parts supplied by reference TRBV7-2 and TRBJ1-2, is GAGVSQSPSNKVTEKGKDVELRCDPISGHTALYWYRQSLGQGLEFLIYFQGNSAPDKSGLPSDRFSAERTGGSVSTLTIQRTQQEDSAVYLCASSLAEASLTTFGSGTRLTVV.

The chain combines TRBV18 with TRBJ1-3; a possible D gene is TRBD1 (6 bases). The CDR3 loop spans 15 amino acids. Germline CDR1 reads KGHSH; CDR2 reads LQKENI. V lost 6 bases to trimming and J lost 8 bases, with 20 bases between them. DNA for the CDR3: TGTGCCAGCTCTACACAGGGCCTGCTGGGTGACACCATATATTTT. It is translated as CASSTQGLLGDTIYF. Full variable domain (missing parts from reference TRBV18 and TRBJ1-3): NAGVMQNPRHLVRRRGQEARLRCSPMKGHSHVYWYRQLPEEGLKFMVYLQKENIIDESGMPKERFSAEFPKEGPSILRIQQVVRGDSAAYFCASSTQGLLGDTIYFGEGSWLTVV.

The chain uses TRBV7-2 and TRBJ1-4; 11 nucleotides agree with TRBD1. Germline CDR1 is SGHTA and CDR2 is FQGNSA. This CDR3 comprises 14 residues. V trimming: 6 bases; J trimming: 7 bases; junction bases outside the gene matches: 4. The CDR3 spells CASSLDRGLEKLFF. The CDR3 DNA sequence: TGTGCCAGCAGTTTGGACAGGGGGCTTGAAAAACTGTTTTTT. Full variable domain (missing parts from reference TRBV7-2 and TRBJ1-4): GAGVSQSPSNKVTEKGKDVELRCDPISGHTALYWYRQSLGQGLEFLIYFQGNSAPDKSGLPSDRFSAERTGGSVSTLTIQRTQQEDSAVYLCASSLDRGLEKLFFGSGTQLSVL.

This clonotype was seen repeatedly, ten times or more. The V call is TRBV5-1, the J call TRBJ2-1, with D tentatively TRBD1 or TRBD2 (6 bases each). V lost 4 bases, J lost 2 bases, and 13 bases lay in between. There are 15 residues in the CDR3. Germline-derived CDR1 and CDR2 are SGHRS and YFSETQ. DNA of the CDR3: TGCGCCAGCAGCCTTAGGGGGGCCACCTACAATGAGCAGTTCTTC. Protein sequence: CASSLRGATYNEQFF.

The chain combines TRBV6-1 with TRBJ1-3, with no clear D. V gave up 3 bases and J gave up 0 bases, with 12 bases separating them. CDR3 size: 16 residues. The V gene's germline CDR1 is MNHNS and CDR2 SASEGT. CDR3 loop: CASSEGRAASGNTIYF. The CDR3 DNA reads TGTGCCAGCAGTGAGGGTCGTGCGGCCTCTGGAAACACCATATATTTT.

This clonotype was counted only a few times. The chain links TRBV11-2 to TRBJ1-2; D is uncertain. From germline, CDR1 is SGHAT and CDR2 FQNNGV. CDR3 length equals 12 residues. Trimming shortened V by 6 bases and J by 8 bases, and 13 bases separated the two germline ends. For the CDR3, the DNA is TGTGCCAGCAGTATACCCGCCGGCGGCTACACCTTC. Residues: CASSIPAGGYTF. Combining the CDR3 with reference TRBV11-2 and TRBJ1-2 gives the whole variable domain EAGVAQSPRYKIIEKRQSVAFWCNPISGHATLYWYQQILGQGPKLLIQFQNNGVVDDSQLPKDRFSAERLKGVDSTLKIQPAKLEDSAVYLCASSIPAGGYTFGSGTRLTVV.

The chain employs TRBV6-1 and TRBJ1-5, with TRBD1 as a possible D gene (5 bases). Germline V gene sequence: CDR1 MNHNS, CDR2 SASEGT. Trimming stripped 0 bases from V and 9 bases from J, with 9 bases between. This CDR3 is 13 amino acids long. The CDR3 DNA reads as TGTGCCAGCAGTGAAGCTACCGGGGGGCCCCAGCATTTT. Its translation: CASSEATGGPQHF.

The rearrangement joins TRBV20-1 to TRBJ2-1; a weak D match, TRBD2 (6 bases). CDR3 length equals 14 residues. The germline V gene encodes CDR1 DFQATT and CDR2 SNEGSKA (reference sequence). Trimming removed 5 bases at V and 1 base at J, with 12 bases between. The CDR3 region has the DNA TGCAGTGCTGGGGCGGGACCATCCTACAATGAGCAGTTCTTC. Its translation: CSAGAGPSYNEQFF.

The chain has TRBV4-3 and TRBJ1-5; D is possibly TRBD1 (5 bases). Trimming cost V 0 bases and J 7 bases, with 28 bases left between them. CDR3 length: 20 residues. CDR1 is LGHNA, CDR2 YSLEER, per germline. The CDR3 sequence: CASSQDLRGGEGLGRQPQHF. Written as DNA, the CDR3 is TGCGCCAGCAGCCAAGATCTGCGTGGGGGGGAAGGGCTAGGTAGACAGCCCCAGCATTTT.